Presented here are 8 T cell receptor beta chains from one specimen sequenced in a study of intratumoral heterogeneity in liver cancer. The assay was immunoSEQ multiplex PCR, and TCRdb's table has in-frame clones only and misses some. This sample has 20,000 to 25,000 clones, with around 78% found just once. This material consisted of tumor-adjacent normal tissue, taken before any cancer treatment. All receptors come from a woman in her seventies with hepatocellular carcinoma.

The rearrangement joins TRBV3-1 (or the pseudogene TRBV3-2) to TRBJ2-1, with 11 bases that match TRBD2. The CDR3 consists of 18 residues. J was trimmed by 5 bases and V by 0 bases; bases with no gene match: 9. Per germline, CDR1 LGHDT and CDR2 YNNKEL (reference sequence). CDR3 residues: CASSQDTSGSIPHNEQFF. In DNA, the CDR3 is TGTGCCAGCAGCCAAGATACTAGCGGGAGCATCCCCCACAATGAGCAGTTCTTC.

The chain uses TRBV30 and TRBJ2-7; no definite D call. Trimming removed 0 bases at V and 1 base at J, with 10 bases between. Germline V CDR1 and CDR2: GTSNPN, SVGIG (reference sequence). The CDR3 length is 14 residues. The CDR3 coding sequence is TGTGCCTGGAGTGTGGTAGGGATGTCCTACGAGCAGTACTTC. It specifies CAWSVVGMSYEQYF.

This clone showed up just once. The V gene is TRBV3-1 (or the pseudogene TRBV3-2), the J gene TRBJ1-4, with 7 bases aligning to TRBD1. V lost 4 bases and J lost 4; bases outside the gene matches: 6. The CDR3 runs 15 residues. Germline CDR1 is LGHDT and CDR2 is YNNKEL (reference sequence). CDR3 nucleotides: TGTGCCAGCAGCCCCTCGGGACAGCATAATGAAAAACTGTTTTTT. This translates into CASSPSGQHNEKLFF.

This chain uses TRBV28 with TRBJ1-4, with D possibly matching TRBD1 (5 bases). The ends were cut back, 1 base at V and 10 bases at J, with 7 bases in the middle. The CDR3 length is 12 residues. The germline V gene encodes CDR1 MDHEN and CDR2 SYDVKM. The CDR3 spells CASSLSQGKLFF. CDR3 nucleotide sequence: TGTGCCAGCAGTTTATCGCAGGGAAAACTGTTTTTT.

The rearrangement uses TRBV7-9 and TRBJ1-2, with D possibly being TRBD1 (5 bases). The germline V gene encodes CDR1 SEHNR and CDR2 FQNEAQ (reference sequence). The CDR3 covers 12 residues. V was trimmed by 5 bases and J by 5 bases, leaving 9 bases between them. The CDR3 nucleotides read TGTGCCAGCAGCCCAGACAGTTATGGCTACACCTTC. Translating gives CASSPDSYGYTF.

This sequence joins TRBV6-1 and TRBJ2-7; D uncertain. V was trimmed by 2 bases and J by 0 bases, leaving 5 bases between them. The length of the CDR3 is 13 residues. Germline CDR1 MNHNS, CDR2 SASEGT. This CDR3 is CASSEQPSYEQYF. DNA of the CDR3: TGTGCCAGCAGTGAACAGCCCTCCTACGAGCAGTACTTC.

The rearrangement uses TRBV6-5 and TRBJ2-2; D is perhaps TRBD1 (5 bases). The CDR3 sequence is 14 residues long. Germline assignment: CDR1 MNHEY and CDR2 SVGAGI. Trimming shortened V by 6 bases and J by 7 bases, and 15 bases separated the two germline ends. The CDR3 DNA reads as TGTGCCAGCAGGCCCCAGGGTAGGGTCGGGGAGCTGTTTTTT. This translates into CASRPQGRVGELFF.

The rearrangement links TRBV5-1 to TRBJ2-7; 13 nucleotides match TRBD2. The V gene's germline CDR1 is SGHRS and CDR2 YFSETQ. V was clipped by 4 bases and J by 3 bases; unmatched bases: 4. This CDR3 comprises 15 residues. CDR3 protein: CASSPGLAGIYEQYF. In nucleotides, the CDR3 is TGCGCCAGCAGCCCGGGACTAGCGGGAATCTACGAGCAGTACTTC.